One sample yielded the 11 T cell receptor beta chains listed below, sequenced in a study of T-cell memory formation after mild COVID-19 (dated by TCRdb to about 2021). Libraries were prepared through 5' RACE. Instrument used: Illumina NovaSeq 6000. The public reads were quality trimmed at Q25 with fastp and then assembled into clones with MiXCR by TCRdb, keeping productive beta chains. All rows with the same CDR3 protein become a single entry with the most common DNA and genes. Present in this sample are some 600,000 distinct CDR3 sequences, about 18% of which were seen just once. Clones ranked in the top ten supply less than 10% of the sample. The material sequenced was PBMCs or a T cell subset sorted from them (not recorded which). The receptors shown here come from an adult woman who had mild COVID-19 (a few samples of this study predate the infection). The sample titles of this study are shuffled in the database, so cell type and time point are left out; the donor was told from shared clones.

The chain joins TRBV7-8 to TRBJ2-7; D possibly corresponds to TRBD1 (6 bases). Germline V gene data show CDR1 as SGHVS and CDR2 as FQNEAQ. This CDR3 has 13 residues. V was trimmed by 4 bases and J by 5 bases, leaving 12 bases between them. The CDR3 protein is CASSSGHRDEQYF. The CDR3 nucleotides are TGTGCCAGCAGCTCGGGACACCGAGACGAGCAGTACTTC.

The chain uses TRBV11-2 and TRBJ2-5; D is perhaps TRBD1 or TRBD2 (6 bases each). This CDR3 is built from 14 residues. The ends were cut back, 5 bases at V and 3 bases at J, with 13 bases in the middle. Germline V gives CDR1 SGHAT, CDR2 FQNNGV. CDR3: CASSQGGLKETQYF. In nucleotides, the CDR3 is TGTGCCAGCAGCCAAGGGGGGCTAAAAGAGACCCAGTACTTC.

In this sample, this clonotype turned up a few times. This chain links TRBV14 with TRBJ2-7; TRBD1 agrees at 9 bases. The V gene end was trimmed by 2 bases and the J gene end by 4 bases; junction bases not matched to a gene: 12. Germline values: CDR1 SGHDN, CDR2 FVKESK. The CDR3 covers 17 residues. For the CDR3, the DNA is TGTGCCAGCAGCCAAACCACCGGGACAGGGAGGAAATACGAGCAGTACTTC. It is translated as CASSQTTGTGRKYEQYF.

The chain links TRBV9 to TRBJ1-2; tentatively, D is TRBD1 (5 bases). Germline V gene data show CDR1 as SGDLS and CDR2 as YYNGEE. There are 14 residues in the CDR3. Deletions cut 0 bases from V and 4 bases from J, with 10 bases between. DNA of the CDR3: TGTGCCAGCAGCGTAGGGGCAGACAGCTATGGCTACACCTTC. Its translation is CASSVGADSYGYTF.

This clonotype occurred once. The V call is TRBV3-1, the J call TRBJ2-7, with no clear D. Per the germline V gene, CDR1 is LGHDT and CDR2 is YNNKEL (reference sequence). CDR3 size: 16 residues. Trimming took off 1 base at V and 3 bases at J, with 16 bases between the two ends. CDR3 protein: CASSQAAPQGLYEQYF. The CDR3 DNA is TGTGCCAGCAGCCAAGCTGCACCTCAAGGGCTCTACGAGCAGTACTTC.

The V gene is TRBV20-1, the J gene TRBJ2-3; 10 nucleotides match TRBD1. J lost 2 bases, V lost 3 bases, and 2 bases had no gene match. The germline V gene has CDR1 DFQATT and CDR2 SNEGSKA (reference sequence). The CDR3 loop spans 14 amino acids. The CDR3: CSARDRGITDTQYF. The CDR3 DNA reads TGCAGTGCTAGGGACAGGGGGATCACAGATACGCAGTATTTT.

This clonotype was counted a few times. The V and J genes are TRBV6-1 and TRBJ2-2; D perhaps matches TRBD1 (7 bases). The CDR3 runs to 14 residues. From germline, CDR1 is MNHNS and CDR2 SASEGT. Deletions cut 8 bases from V and 0 bases from J, with 10 bases between. The CDR3 DNA follows: TGTGCCAGCGCCAGGGGGGCGAACACCGGGGAGCTGTTTTTT. Amino acid sequence: CASARGANTGELFF.

This clonotype was seen a handful of times. The genes are TRBV5-6 and TRBJ2-2, with D perhaps matching TRBD1 (6 bases). Germline loops: CDR1 SGHDT, CDR2 YYEEEE. The CDR3 has 16 residues. Deletions cut 5 bases from V and 5 bases from J, with 19 bases between. In DNA, the CDR3 is TGTGCCAGCAGTCCCCAGGGGCAAAGGGGAACCGGGGAGCTGTTTTTT. Protein product: CASSPQGQRGTGELFF.

This clonotype appeared a few times. This chain joins TRBV5-1 and TRBJ1-6, with D possibly matching TRBD1 (5 bases). The V and J ends lost 1 base and 10 bases respectively, with 12 bases between them. The germline gives CDR1 SGHRS, CDR2 YFSETQ. The CDR3 length is 14 residues. CDR3 DNA: TGCGCCAGCAGCTTGCGGCAGGGAGGGTCACCCCTCCACTTT. Amino acid sequence: CASSLRQGGSPLHF.

This clonotype was observed a handful of times. The V gene is TRBV12-5, the J gene TRBJ1-1, with D perhaps TRBD1 (6 bases). Trimming left V 4 bases short and J 4 bases short, with 16 bases between. The germline CDR1 and CDR2 sequences are LGHNT and FRNRAP. The CDR3 consists of 15 residues. The DNA for the CDR3 is TGTGCTAGTGGTTCCCTAGGGGGGGCTGGCACTGAAGCTTTCTTT. Protein product: CASGSLGGAGTEAFF.

This clonotype has just a few counts. The chain employs TRBV4-2 and TRBJ1-2, with 8 bases aligning to TRBD1. Trimming took 2 bases from V and 8 from J; bases not matched to a gene: 7. Germline-derived CDR1 and CDR2 are LGHNA and YNFKEQ. This CDR3 has 14 amino acids. The CDR3 loop reads CASSQLDREDGYTF. DNA for the CDR3: TGTGCCAGCAGCCAACTGGACAGGGAGGACGGCTACACCTTC.